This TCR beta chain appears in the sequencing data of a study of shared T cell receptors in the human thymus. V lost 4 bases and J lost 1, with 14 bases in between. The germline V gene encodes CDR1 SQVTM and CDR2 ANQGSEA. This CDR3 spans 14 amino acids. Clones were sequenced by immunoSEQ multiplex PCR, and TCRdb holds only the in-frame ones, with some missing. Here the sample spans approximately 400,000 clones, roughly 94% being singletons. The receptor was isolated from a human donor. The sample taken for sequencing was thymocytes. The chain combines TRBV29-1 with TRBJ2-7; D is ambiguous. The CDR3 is CSVGGRSLSYEQYF. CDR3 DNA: TGCAGCGTTGGAGGACGGAGCCTTTCCTACGAGCAGTACTTC.